This T cell receptor (beta chain) appears in the sequencing data of a study of blood T cell repertoires in COVID-19. Data came from immunoSEQ multiplex PCR; TCRdb stores just in-frame clones and leaves some out. This sample yields approximately 61,000 clones, of which 75% to 90% are seen a single time; about 14% belongs to the top ten. The germline V gene has CDR1 LNHNV and CDR2 YYDKDF (reference sequence). The V and J ends lost 3 bases and 7 bases, in that order; junction bases with no gene match: 12. The CDR3 runs to 17 residues. The gene calls are TRBV15 and TRBJ2-2, with 9 bases aligning to TRBD2. The sequencing input was peripheral blood. This TCR was recovered from a human donor in a cohort sampled during active COVID-19. CDR3 DNA: TGTGCCACCAGCAGGGGATCGCGGGAGGGCCCTCGCGGGGAGCTGTTTTTT. Protein sequence: CATSRGSREGPRGELFF.